These T cell receptor beta chains were read from a single sample in a study of OX40 agonist ivuxolimab in advanced cancers. The assay was immunoSEQ multiplex PCR, and TCRdb's table has in-frame clones only and misses some. The repertoire holds tens of thousands of clones, around 94% seen once, with over 2% in the top ten. The material was CD4+ or CD8+ T cells sorted from blood, obtained in a trial of the OX40 agonist ivuxolimab. The receptor set was obtained from an adult with an advanced solid tumor such as melanoma, head and neck, liver or kidney cancer. Each CDR3 is given with its conserved first and last residue. Each record gives: clone size, J gene, V gene, D gene, CDR3 protein, CDR3 DNA. The D gene is left open where the match is weak. The size entry is marked missing in some rows and otherwise reads once, few, many or a size class.

NA | TRBJ2-1 | TRBV9 | TRBD2 | CASSNSGGVYNEQFF | TGTGCCAGCAGCAATAGCGGGGGAGTCTACAATGAGCAGTTCTTC
NA | TRBJ2-1 | TRBV19 | TRBD2 | CASSSLAGAYNEQFF | TGTGCCAGTAGTTCCCTCGCGGGGGCCTACAATGAGCAGTTCTTC
NA | TRBJ2-3 | TRBV2 | TRBD1 | CASEGAEDTQYF | TGTGCCAGCGAGGGGGCAGAGGATACGCAGTATTTT
NA | TRBJ2-7 | TRBV11-2 | TRBD2 | CASSPRDYTYEQYF | TGTGCCAGCAGCCCCCGGGACTACACCTACGAGCAGTACTTC
NA | TRBJ2-3 | TRBV14 | NA | CASSRFVDPSTDTQYF | TGTGCCAGCAGCAGGTTCGTAGACCCCTCGACAGATACGCAGTATTTT
once | TRBJ2-1 | TRBV7-9 | TRBD2 | CASSSPSSGSNEQFF | TGTGCCAGCAGCTCCCCCTCTAGCGGGAGTAATGAGCAGTTCTTC
NA | TRBJ2-3 | TRBV7-9 | TRBD1 | CASSLRDRGTDTQYF | TGTGCCAGCAGCTTGAGGGACAGGGGCACAGATACGCAGTATTTT
NA | TRBJ2-7 | TRBV27 | TRBD2 | CASSRTSGRTYEQYF | TGTGCCAGCAGTAGGACTAGCGGGAGAACCTACGAGCAGTACTTC
NA | TRBJ1-4 | TRBV6-5 | NA | CASSLGGFNEKLFF | TGTGCCAGCAGTTTGGGAGGATTTAATGAAAAACTGTTTTTT
NA | TRBJ1-1 | TRBV5-6 | TRBD1 | CASSLDDRGTEAFF | TGTGCCAGCAGCTTGGATGACAGGGGGACTGAAGCTTTCTTT
NA | TRBJ2-7 | TRBV29-1 | NA | CSVPPRRVSLYEQYF | TGCAGCGTCCCACCGCGGAGGGTTAGCCTCTACGAGCAGTACTTC
NA | TRBJ2-7 | TRBV29-1 | NA | CSVSHRSYEQYF | TGCAGCGTTAGTCATCGGTCCTACGAGCAGTACTTC
NA | TRBJ2-7 | TRBV6-1 | NA | CASSELVTPAYEQYF | TGTGCCAGCAGTGAACTCGTGACGCCCGCCTACGAGCAGTACTTC
NA | TRBJ2-5 | TRBV28 | NA | CASSFSETQYF | TGTGCCAGCAGTTTTTCGGAGACCCAGTACTTC
NA | TRBJ1-2 | TRBV30 | NA | CAWRKSYGYTF | TGTGCCTGGAGAAAGAGCTATGGCTACACCTTC
NA | TRBJ1-1 | TRBV10-3 | NA | CAISESGREGTEAFF | TGTGCCATCAGTGAGTCGGGCAGGGAGGGCACTGAAGCTTTCTTT
once | TRBJ2-7 | TRBV5-4 | NA | CASSPSGLGDEQYF | TGTGCCAGCAGTCCTTCAGGGTTAGGCGACGAGCAGTACTTC
NA | TRBJ2-1 | TRBV11-2 | TRBD2 | CASSFGLAGYSEQFF | TGTGCCAGCAGCTTCGGACTAGCGGGATACAGTGAGCAGTTCTTC
NA | TRBJ1-2 | TRBV6-6 | NA | CASSYSTGSNYGYTF | TGTGCCAGCAGTTACTCGACAGGATCTAACTATGGCTACACCTTC
once | TRBJ1-2 | TRBV6-1 | NA | CASSEERPSGVLKGYGYTF | TGTGCCAGCAGTGAAGAGCGACCATCGGGGGTCCTAAAGGGGTATGGCTACACCTTC
NA | TRBJ1-4 | TRBV5-1 | NA | CASSFGEKLFF | TGCGCCAGCAGCTTCGGTGAAAAACTGTTTTTT
NA | TRBJ2-3 | TRBV4-1 | NA | CASSPNDDTQYF | TGCGCCAGCAGCCCGAACGATGATACGCAGTATTTT
NA | TRBJ2-7 | TRBV2 | NA | CASSELTHPYEQYF | TGTGCCAGCAGTGAATTGACTCACCCCTACGAGCAGTACTTC
NA | TRBJ1-2 | TRBV6-5 | NA | CASGQGGYTF | TGTGCCAGCGGTCAGGGAGGCTACACCTTC
NA | TRBJ2-7 | TRBV27 | NA | CASSHRDGHSYEQYF | TGTGCTAGCAGTCACCGGGACGGCCACTCCTACGAGCAGTACTTC
NA | TRBJ2-1 | TRBV2 | NA | CASSEQRRPLYNEQFF | TGTGCCAGCAGTGAACAAAGGAGACCGCTGTACAATGAGCAGTTCTTC
NA | TRBJ2-1 | TRBV19 | TRBD2 | CASSFRTSDSSYNEQFF | TGTGCCAGTAGCTTCCGGACTAGCGACTCCTCCTACAATGAGCAGTTCTTC
NA | TRBJ2-2 | TRBV15 | TRBD1 | CATDEGAGGELFF | TGTGCCACCGACGAGGGGGCCGGCGGGGAGCTGTTTTTT